These 29 T cell receptor beta chains were all obtained from the same sample, sequenced in a study of blood T cell repertoires in COVID-19. The assay was immunoSEQ multiplex PCR, and TCRdb's table has in-frame clones only and misses some. This sample has around 210,000 clones; around 92% occur once, and the top ten carry around 8%. Sequenced: PBMCs or T cells enriched from blood (not recorded which). The receptors come from a woman younger than 30 who had recovered from COVID-19.

The chain has TRBV19 and TRBJ1-3, with no clear D. Germline CDR1 LNHDA, CDR2 SQIVND (reference sequence). V lost 3 bases to trimming and J lost 0 bases, with 9 bases between them. The CDR3 has 15 amino acids. CDR3 in amino acids: CASSITGYSGNTIYF. CDR3 nucleotide sequence: TGTGCCAGTAGTATTACGGGGTACTCTGGAAACACCATATATTTT.

The chain recombines TRBV7-9 with TRBJ1-6; 8 nucleotides agree with TRBD1. The germline V gene has CDR1 SEHNR and CDR2 FQNEAQ (reference sequence). Germline trimming cut 5 bases from V and 9 bases from J; bases unmatched to any gene: 3. This CDR3 region has 13 residues. CDR3 nucleotide sequence: TGTGCCAGCAGCGGACAGGGTGGTTCACCCCTCCACTTT. The encoded protein is CASSGQGGSPLHF.

The V gene is TRBV12-3 or TRBV12-4, the J gene TRBJ1-5, with unresolved D. The CDR3 runs to 13 residues. V dropped 5 bases and J dropped 6 bases, with 11 bases sitting between them. Written as DNA, the CDR3 is TGTGCCAGCAGTCCCGGTCGAGGTCAGCCCCAGCATTTT. Its translation is CASSPGRGQPQHF.

V is TRBV7-9 and J is TRBJ1-1; TRBD1 matches at 8 bases. J lost 3 bases, V lost 5 bases, and 8 bases had no gene match. Germline CDR1 is SEHNR and CDR2 is FQNEAQ (reference sequence). The CDR3 totals 15 residues. For the CDR3, the DNA is TGTGCCAGCAGCCCCGACAGGGGCGGGTACACTGAAGCTTTCTTT. Translating gives CASSPDRGGYTEAFF.

This chain's CDR3 is CASSFDDRDNTEAFF. The CDR3, as DNA: TGCGCCAGCAGCTTTGATGACAGGGATAACACTGAAGCTTTCTTT. The V and J genes are TRBV4-1 and TRBJ1-1; 7 nucleotides match TRBD1. Losses at the gene ends were 5 bases for V and 2 bases for J; bases not matched to a gene: 8. Looked up from germline, CDR1 is MGHRA and CDR2 is YSYEKL. This CDR3 is built from 15 residues.

The sample holds one count of this clone. The V call is TRBV5-1, the J call TRBJ1-6; tentatively, D is TRBD1 (6 bases). Trimming cost V 5 bases and J 9 bases, with 15 bases left between them. Germline V CDR1 and CDR2: SGHRS, YFSETQ. This CDR3 has 14 residues. The CDR3 spells CASREGQLVSPLHF. The CDR3 bases are TGCGCCAGCAGGGAAGGACAGCTAGTTTCACCCCTCCACTTT. Drawing the rest from reference TRBV5-1 and TRBJ1-6, the complete variable domain is KAGVTQTPRYLIKTRGQQVTLSCSPISGHRSVSWYQQTPGQGLQFLFEYFSETQRNKGNFPGRFSGRQFSNSRSEMNVSTLELGDSALYLCASREGQLVSPLHFGNGTRLTVT.

The chain employs TRBV27 and TRBJ2-3; TRBD2 matches at 12 bases. V lost 10 bases and J lost 2; bases outside the gene matches: 10. This CDR3 has 16 amino acids. Germline loops: CDR1 MNHEY, CDR2 SMNVEV (reference sequence). The CDR3 reads CATAVLAGGSTDTQYF. In nucleotides, the CDR3 is TGTGCCACAGCAGTACTAGCGGGGGGATCCACAGATACGCAGTATTTT.

The genes are TRBV30 and TRBJ1-5; 11 nucleotides agree with TRBD1. Per germline, CDR1 GTSNPN and CDR2 SVGIG (reference sequence). The trim removed 4 bases at V and 3 bases at J, leaving 5 bases unmatched. This CDR3 comprises 15 residues. The CDR3 region has the DNA TGTGCCTGGAATCCGGGACAGGGGGACAATCAGCCCCAGCATTTT. This sequence encodes CAWNPGQGDNQPQHF.

Concerning this clone itself: The same CDR3 arises from other DNA sequences in this sample as well. The CDR3 bases are TGTGCCTGGAGTGCAGGGGGCCAAGAGACCCAGTACTTC. It encodes CAWSAGGQETQYF. The genes are TRBV30 and TRBJ2-5; 7 nucleotides align to TRBD1. J gave up 1 base and V 1 base, and 0 bases lay outside the gene matches. Per germline, CDR1 GTSNPN and CDR2 SVGIG (reference sequence). This CDR3 has 13 residues.

J is TRBJ1-3 and V is TRBV2; D perhaps matches TRBD1 (5 bases). Germline-derived CDR1 and CDR2 are SNHLY and FYNNEI. The CDR3 runs 13 residues. Trimming cost V 3 bases and J 8 bases, with 11 bases left between them. CDR3 in DNA: TGTGCCAGCAGTGAGGTCAGGGCGGACACCATATATTTT. Amino acid sequence: CASSEVRADTIYF.

A note on this clone: The identical CDR3 is also encoded by other nucleotide sequences in the sample. The chain has TRBV5-4 and TRBJ2-7, with 9 bases matching TRBD1. This CDR3 contains 14 residues. Germline loops: CDR1 SGHNT, CDR2 YYREEE (reference sequence). Unmatched junction bases numbered 6, after V lost 4 bases and J lost 4 bases. This CDR3 reads CASSRGTGSYEQYF. The CDR3 DNA is TGTGCCAGCAGCCGAGGGACAGGGTCATACGAGCAGTACTTC.

The chain combines TRBV11-2 with TRBJ2-3, with a weak D call TRBD2 (5 bases). Trimming removed 1 base from V and 3 bases from J, with 5 bases in between. Germline V gene sequence: CDR1 SGHAT, CDR2 FQNNGV. The CDR3 has 13 residues. DNA for the CDR3: TGTGCCAGCAGCTTAGCGGGAACAGATACGCAGTATTTT. This codes for CASSLAGTDTQYF.

The chain links TRBV4-1 to TRBJ2-3; TRBD2 might be the D (5 bases). The ends were cut back, 1 base at V and 0 bases at J, with 11 bases in the middle. Germline V lookup: CDR1 MGHRA, CDR2 YSYEKL. CDR3 length: 16 residues. DNA of the CDR3: TGCGCCAGCAGCCAAGCCGGGATCCCTAGCACAGATACGCAGTATTTT. This encodes CASSQAGIPSTDTQYF.

The chain has TRBV12-3 or TRBV12-4 and TRBJ2-7; D gene uncertain. The V end lost 3 bases, the J end lost 5 bases, and 8 bases lay between the germline ends. CDR3 length: 12 residues. CDR3 in amino acids: CASSLYRDEQYF. CDR3 coding DNA: TGTGCCAGCAGTTTGTATCGAGACGAGCAGTACTTC.

The V call is TRBV28, the J call TRBJ1-3; D is perhaps TRBD1 (5 bases). Between the trimmed V and J ends, which lost 3 bases and 7 bases, there was a span of 16 bases. The germline V gene has CDR1 MDHEN and CDR2 SYDVKM. The CDR3 loop spans 15 amino acids. Here the CDR3 reads CASSFWRGVRNTIYF. CDR3 DNA sequence: TGTGCCAGCAGTTTCTGGCGGGGGGTAAGGAACACCATATATTTT. The whole variable domain, remainder taken from reference TRBV28 and TRBJ1-3, is DVKVTQSSRYLVKRTGEKVFLECVQDMDHENMFWYRQDPGLGLRLIYFSYDVKMKEKGDIPEGYSVSREKKERFSLILESASTNQTSMYLCASSFWRGVRNTIYFGEGSWLTVV.

The chain couples TRBV9 to TRBJ1-6; perhaps TRBD1 as D (5 bases). Trimming stripped 0 bases from V and 8 bases from J, with 12 bases between. Looked up from germline, CDR1 is SGDLS and CDR2 is YYNGEE. The CDR3 has 15 residues. CDR3 sequence: CASSVGQGGDSPLHF. Here the CDR3 DNA reads TGTGCCAGCAGCGTAGGTCAGGGTGGGGATTCACCCCTCCACTTT. Looking up the rest from reference TRBV9 and TRBJ1-6 gives the full variable domain: DSGVTQTPKHLITATGQRVTLRCSPRSGDLSVYWYQQSLDQGLQFLIQYYNGEERAKGNILERFSAQQFPDLHSELNLSSLELGDSALYFCASSVGQGGDSPLHFGNGTRLTVT.

The chain carries TRBV14 and TRBJ2-5, with 11 bases identical to TRBD2. With 5 bases clipped from V and 5 bases from J, the junction kept 16 bases outside the gene matches. This CDR3 region has 18 residues. The germline gives CDR1 SGHDN, CDR2 FVKESK. CDR3 sequence reads: CASSTTNSGGAVLETQYF. CDR3 sequence (DNA): TGTGCCAGCAGCACGACTAATAGCGGGGGGGCGGTTCTGGAGACCCAGTACTTC.

J is TRBJ2-7 and V is TRBV30, with 8 bases aligning to TRBD1. With V trimmed by 2 bases and J by 1 base, 7 bases remained unmatched. CDR1 and CDR2 (germline): GTSNPN, SVGIG (reference sequence). The CDR3 is 15 amino acids. DNA for the CDR3: TGTGCCTGGAGTACCCGACAGGGGCTATCCTACGAGCAGTACTTC. Its protein product is CAWSTRQGLSYEQYF.

The V gene is TRBV13, the J gene TRBJ1-5; no clear D. Germline CDR1 reads PRHDT; CDR2 reads FYEKMQ (reference sequence). V was cut by 5 bases and J by 0 bases, with 8 bases left in between. The CDR3 length is 14 residues. As DNA, the CDR3 is TGTGCCAGCAGCCCGCGGGGTAGCAATCAGCCCCAGCATTTT. Translated: CASSPRGSNQPQHF.

The V call is TRBV29-1, the J call TRBJ1-2; D gene unclear. Germline loops: CDR1 SQVTM, CDR2 ANQGSEA. V was pared by 5 bases and J by 1 base, with 11 bases between. This CDR3 has 13 residues. As DNA, the CDR3 is TGCAGCGTTTCACAGTCAAATAACTATGGCTACACCTTC. Its translation is CSVSQSNNYGYTF.

The J gene is TRBJ2-2, the V gene TRBV5-4; perhaps TRBD1 as D (5 bases). Germline V gene lookup returns CDR1 SGHNT and CDR2 YYREEE (reference sequence). V gave up 4 bases and J gave up 0 bases, with 16 bases separating them. There are 17 residues in the CDR3. DNA of the CDR3: TGTGCCAGCAGCCCCAGGGTCAGGGCACCGAACACCGGGGAGCTGTTTTTT. Amino acid sequence: CASSPRVRAPNTGELFF.

The rearrangement links TRBV27 to TRBJ1-6; D not certain. Germline V gene sequence: CDR1 MNHEY, CDR2 SMNVEV (reference sequence). The V end was cut by 3 bases, the J end by 6 bases, with 9 bases between. The CDR3 runs to 14 residues. The DNA of the CDR3 is TGTGCCAGCAGTTTGGCGGGCCCTAATTCACCCCTCCACTTT. Amino acids: CASSLAGPNSPLHF.

This chain connects TRBV5-1 to TRBJ2-6; perhaps TRBD1 as D (6 bases). Per germline, CDR1 SGHRS and CDR2 YFSETQ. This CDR3 has 19 amino acids. Deletions cut 0 bases from V and 3 bases from J, with 19 bases between. CDR3 region: CASSLVLFDRNRGANVLTF. CDR3 sequence (DNA): TGCGCCAGCAGCTTGGTACTTTTCGACAGGAACCGTGGGGCCAACGTCCTGACTTTC.

The rearrangement links TRBV10-3 to TRBJ2-4; 8 positions agree with TRBD2. Germline-derived CDR1 and CDR2 are ENHRY and SYGVKD. The CDR3 sequence is 14 residues long. CDR3 in amino acids: CAIVGRVAKNIQYF. CDR3 sequence (DNA): TGTGCTATCGTCGGGAGGGTGGCCAAAAACATTCAGTACTTC.

This clone occurred a few times. This chain uses TRBV19 with TRBJ1-2; TRBD1 aligns across 9 bases. There are 15 residues in the CDR3. V trimming: 6 bases; J trimming: 2 bases; junction bases outside the gene matches: 7. The germline V gene encodes CDR1 LNHDA and CDR2 SQIVND (reference sequence). Here the CDR3 DNA reads TGTGCCAGTAGAGTCGATGGACAGGGGAACTATGGCTACACCTTC. Translation gives CASRVDGQGNYGYTF.

This chain joins TRBV19 and TRBJ1-6; D is unresolved. CDR1 and CDR2 from the germline V gene are LNHDA and SQIVND (reference sequence). The CDR3 has 15 amino acids. Trimming removed 8 bases from V and 7 bases from J, with 18 bases in between. CDR3 in DNA: TGTGCCAGTGACTACAATACCGGAGGGAATTCACCCCTCCACTTT. Protein: CASDYNTGGNSPLHF.

Only a few counts were recorded for this clone. J is TRBJ1-6 and V is TRBV14; D is possibly TRBD1 (6 bases). CDR1 is SGHDN and CDR2 is FVKESK in the germline V gene. V was cut by 3 bases and J by 9 bases, with 12 bases left in between. The CDR3 contains 14 residues. This CDR3 is CASSQGEGGSPLHF. CDR3 coding DNA: TGTGCCAGCAGCCAGGGGGAAGGGGGTTCACCCCTCCACTTT. The full variable domain, its missing parts supplied by reference TRBV14 and TRBJ1-6, is EAGVTQFPSHSVIEKGQTVTLRCDPISGHDNLYWYRRVMGKEIKFLLHFVKESKQDESGMPNNRFLAERTGGTYSTLKVQPAELEDSGVYFCASSQGEGGSPLHFGNGTRLTVT.

The chain has TRBV7-9 and TRBJ2-1; perhaps TRBD2 as D (6 bases). The CDR3 consists of 15 residues. Germline V gives CDR1 SEHNR, CDR2 FQNEAQ (reference sequence). The V and J ends lost 5 bases and 4 bases respectively, with 15 bases between them. The CDR3 sequence is CASSNRDFKYNEQFF. The CDR3 nucleotides read TGTGCCAGCAGCAACCGGGACTTTAAATACAATGAGCAGTTCTTC.

This chain joins TRBV28 and TRBJ1-4, with D tentatively TRBD1 (5 bases). The CDR3 is made up of 13 amino acids. CDR1 is MDHEN and CDR2 is SYDVKM in the germline V gene. V dropped 8 bases and J dropped 6 bases, with 13 bases sitting between them. The chain's CDR3 is CASRLGGDEKLFF. In nucleotides, the CDR3 is TGTGCCAGCCGCCTTGGGGGGGATGAAAAACTGTTTTTT.